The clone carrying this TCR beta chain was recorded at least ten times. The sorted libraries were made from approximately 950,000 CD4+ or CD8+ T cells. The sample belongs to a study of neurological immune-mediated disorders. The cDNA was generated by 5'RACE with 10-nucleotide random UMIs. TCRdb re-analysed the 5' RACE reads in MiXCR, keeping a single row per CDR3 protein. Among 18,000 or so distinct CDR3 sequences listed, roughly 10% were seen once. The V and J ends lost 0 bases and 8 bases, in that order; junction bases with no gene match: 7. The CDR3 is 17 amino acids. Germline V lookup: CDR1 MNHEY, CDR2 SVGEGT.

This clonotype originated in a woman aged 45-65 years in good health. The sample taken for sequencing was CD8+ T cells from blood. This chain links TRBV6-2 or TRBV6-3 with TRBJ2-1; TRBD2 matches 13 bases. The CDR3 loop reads CASSYSRTSGRGYEQFF. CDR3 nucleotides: TGTGCCAGCAGTTACTCGAGGACTAGCGGGAGAGGATATGAGCAGTTCTTC.